These 22 T cell receptor delta chains were all obtained from the same sample, sequenced in a study of gamma-delta chains in newborns, infants, children. TCRdb applied CATT to the reads for clone calling. The sample records 870 or so delta-chain clones, 0.84% being singletons. Sequencing was performed on blood. The receptor set was obtained from a child in good health.

This clone was found a few times. A much bigger clone sits one base away, suggesting this may be a read error. Different DNA sequences within this sample yield the same CDR3. The chain employs TRDV1 and TRDJ1; 11 bases align to TRDD3. The V gene end was trimmed by 0 bases and the J gene end by 1 base; junction bases not matched to a gene: 22. In germline, CDR1 is TSWWSYY, CDR2 QGS. This CDR3 contains 23 residues. CDR3 bases: TGTGCTCTTGGGGAACTAGGCTCTCGGGGCCTCTGGGGGATACTCGAGATCACCGATAAACTCATCTTT. Translated, it gives CALGELGSRGLWGILEITDKLIF.

This clone showed up just a few times. Given a far larger clone just one base away, this is likely a sequencing read error. Additional DNA sequences in this sample encode the identical CDR3. The chain is built from TRDV2 and TRDJ1; TRDD3 matches 7 bases. The V gene end was trimmed by 0 bases and the J gene end by 3 bases; junction bases not matched to a gene: 12. The germline CDR1 and CDR2 sequences are GEAIGNYY and EKD. The CDR3 is 17 residues long. The CDR3 coding sequence is TGTGCCTGTGACACCCGTACTGGTGGATACGCCTCCGATAAACTCATCTTT. Its protein is CACDTRTGGYASDKLIF.

Of note for this clone: A read error is possible here, since a much larger clone lies one base away. The chain uses TRDV2 and TRDJ1; TRDD3 aligns across 8 bases. There are 14 residues in the CDR3. Germline CDR1 and CDR2: GEAIGNYY and EKD. The CDR3 region is CACDTLGDADKPIF. The CDR3 DNA follows: TGTGCCTGTGACACTTTGGGGGATGCCGATAAACCCATCTTT.

This clone turned up a few times. With only one base between it and a far larger clone, this is likely a read error. The chain links TRAV29/DV5 to TRDJ1, with 13 bases identical to TRDD3. V lost 2 bases and J lost 0; bases outside the gene matches: 13. Germline V gene data show CDR1 as NSMFDY and CDR2 as ISSIKDK. The CDR3 runs 19 residues. The CDR3 loop is CAARPFLLGDTPYTDKLIF. The DNA for the CDR3 is TGTGCAGCAAGACCGTTCCTACTGGGGGATACGCCGTACACCGATAAACTCATCTTT.

This clone came up a few times. TCRdb's listed protein matches a much larger clone and diverges from this DNA's translation at residue 14, likely through a read error; the protein shown comes from the DNA. This sequence joins TRDV2 and TRDJ1; 8 bases match TRDD3. The CDR3 is 19 residues long. Germline loops: CDR1 GEAIGNYY, CDR2 EKD. V was clipped by 1 base and J by 3 bases; unmatched bases: 18. The CDR3 here is CACDTLPSRGYRDADKLIF. The CDR3 DNA is TGTGCCTGTGACACGCTTCCCAGTAGGGGATACAGGGACGCCGATAAACTCATCTTT.

Note on this clone: This DNA translates differently at residue 6 from the TCRdb protein, which is that of a much larger clone; a read error is likely, and the protein shown is the DNA's own translation. The chain recombines TRDV2 with TRDJ1; TRDD3 agrees at 9 bases. CDR3 size: 15 residues. V lost 3 bases and J lost 2; bases outside the gene matches: 6. CDR1 is GEAIGNYY, CDR2 EKD, per germline. The CDR3, as DNA: TGTGCCTGTGACCCTTTTCTGGGGGATACCGATAAACTCATCTTT. Residues: CACDPFLGDTDKLIF.

This clone was found a few times. This probably arose from a read error, given a far larger clone one base away. The chain recombines TRDV2 with TRDJ1; 7 nucleotides match TRDD3. V shed 0 bases, J shed 3 bases, and the junction held 18 bases outside the gene matches. The CDR3 has 19 residues. Per the germline V gene, CDR1 is GEAIGNYY and CDR2 is EKD. Here the CDR3 reads CACDTVLGGPSIHSDKLIF. The CDR3 nucleotides are TGTGCCTGTGACACCGTGCTGGGGGGGCCGAGCATACACTCCGATAAACTCATCTTT.

This clone appeared a few times. Given a far larger clone just one base away, this is likely a sequencing read error. Distinct nucleotide sequences in the sample also encode this CDR3. This chain joins TRDV2 and TRDJ1, with 7 positions matching TRDD3. The CDR3 has 17 amino acids. Trimming removed 0 bases from V and 0 bases from J; junction bases left unmatched: 9. CDR1 and CDR2 (germline): GEAIGNYY, EKD. CDR3 region: CACDTVGGFMYTDKLIF. CDR3 bases: TGTGCCTGTGACACCGTGGGGGGATTTATGTACACCGATAAACTCATCTTT.

To note about this clone: A read error likely explains why the TCRdb protein, taken from a much larger clone, differs from this DNA's translation at residue 16; the protein shown is translated from the DNA. This chain links TRDV2 with TRDJ1; 13 bases are a match to TRDD3. CDR3 length: 20 residues. Germline V gives CDR1 GEAIGNYY, CDR2 EKD. The CDR3 region has the DNA TGTGCCTGTGACGTCTTACTGGGGGATACGCAGTTAAAGAACACCGAAAAACTCATCTTT. Its protein product is CACDVLLGDTQLKNTEKLIF.

Of note for this clone: A single base is all that separates this from a far larger clone, so a read error is likely. Other DNA sequences of this sample code for an identical CDR3. The V and J genes are TRDV2 and TRDJ1; 13 nucleotides line up with TRDD3. The germline V gene has CDR1 GEAIGNYY and CDR2 EKD. CDR3 length equals 18 residues. DNA for the CDR3: TGTGCCTGTGACACCGCGTACTGGGGGATACGGTACACAGATAAACTCATCTTT. It specifies CACDTAYWGIRYTDKLIF.

Turning to this clone: With only one base between it and a far larger clone, this is likely a read error. In the same sample, other DNA sequences code for this CDR3. The chain has TRDV2 and TRDJ3, with 8 bases that match TRDD3. The CDR3 runs to 18 residues. Germline V gene data show CDR1 as GEAIGNYY and CDR2 as EKD. V lost 3 bases and J lost 0; bases outside the gene matches: 6. This CDR3 is CACDLLGESSWDTRQMFF. In DNA, the CDR3 is TGTGCCTGTGACCTGCTGGGGGAGAGCTCCTGGGACACCCGACAGATGTTTTTC.

On this clone itself: Given a far larger clone just one base away, this is likely a sequencing read error. V and J are TRDV2 and TRDJ3, with 13 bases lining up with TRDD3. The CDR3 has 23 amino acids. After removal of 3 bases from V and 0 bases from J, the junction contained 16 bases not matched to a gene. Germline CDR1 GEAIGNYY, CDR2 EKD. As DNA, the CDR3 is TGTGCCTGTGACCCACCAAGTACTGGGGGATACGCGCCAAGCTCCTGGGACACCCGACAGATGTTTTTC. Its protein is CACDPPSTGGYAPSSWDTRQMFF.

This clone has only a few counts. The chain is built from TRDV1 and TRDJ1, with 10 nucleotides matching TRDD3. V was pared by 4 bases and J by 5 bases, with 16 bases of the junction left unmatched. This CDR3 is 18 amino acids long. Germline V gene lookup returns CDR1 TSWWSYY and CDR2 QGS. DNA for the CDR3: TGTGCTCTTGGGGGCCCTTTATCTATTGGGGGATACCGAGATAAACTCATCTTT. Residues: CALGGPLSIGGYRDKLIF.

A few counts support this clone. A far bigger clonotype differs at one base, so this is likely a read error. The chain uses TRDV3 and TRDJ1; tentative D call: TRDD2 (6 bases). CDR1 is TVYSNPD and CDR2 is GDNSRS in the germline V gene (reference sequence). CDR3 length: 17 residues. Trimming removed 4 bases at V and 3 bases at J, with 27 bases between. DNA of the CDR3: TGTGCCTCAGGACCCTCCCTTCCGGGGGGTAAAGCCGATAAACTCATCTTT. The encoded protein is CASGPSLPGGKADKLIF.

A few counts support this clone. The protein given by TCRdb reflects a much larger clone and differs at residue 3 from this DNA's translation, likely from a read error; the protein shown is the DNA's translation. The chain uses TRDV2 and TRDJ3; 7 nucleotides match TRDD3. Germline V gene sequence: CDR1 GEAIGNYY, CDR2 EKD. The CDR3 consists of 18 residues. The CDR3 protein is CARDLLGESSWDTRQMFF. CDR3 DNA sequence: TGTGCCCGTGACCTGTTGGGGGAGAGCTCCTGGGACACCCGACAGATGTTTTTC.

To note about this clone: TCRdb has a much larger clone's protein, which differs at residue 12 from the translation of this DNA, likely because of a read error; what is shown is the protein translated from the DNA. This rearrangement joins TRDV2 to TRDJ3; D is possibly TRDD3 (6 bases). Per the germline V gene, CDR1 is GEAIGNYY and CDR2 is EKD. The length of the CDR3 is 19 residues. This CDR3 is CACDTVGDESSLDTRQMFF. DNA of the CDR3: TGTGCCTGTGACACCGTCGGGGATGAGAGCTCCTTGGACACCCGACAGATGTTTTTC.

Relative to its sample, this clone is large. Different DNA sequences within this sample yield the same CDR3. The V gene is TRDV1, the J gene TRDJ1, with 11 nucleotides matching TRDD3. V dropped 2 bases and J dropped 2; count of bases not matched to a gene: 25. The CDR3 is 23 residues long. The V gene's germline CDR1 is TSWWSYY and CDR2 QGS. CDR3 residues: CALGETRALLRLAGGYFTDKLIF. CDR3 DNA sequence: TGTGCTCTTGGGGAAACTAGGGCACTCCTACGACTTGCTGGGGGATACTTTACCGATAAACTCATCTTT.

Worth noting for this clone: A far larger clone differs by one base, so this is likely a read error. This chain joins TRDV2 and TRDJ3; 13 nucleotides match TRDD3. V shed 5 bases, J shed 2 bases, and the junction held 23 bases outside the gene matches. Germline V lookup: CDR1 GEAIGNYY, CDR2 EKD. There are 24 residues in the CDR3. CDR3 sequence (DNA): TGTGCCTGTGGTCCCGTACTGGGGGATACGCTAGGAGAGGGTAAGGCCTGGGACACCCGACAGATGTTTTTC. Residues: CACGPVLGDTLGEGKAWDTRQMFF.

This clone was counted a few times. The likely explanation is a read error, given a far larger clone one base away. The CDR3 protein is CACGTPYTGASKNTDKLIF. The CDR3 coding sequence is TGTGCCTGTGGCACCCCTTATACTGGGGCCTCGAAGAACACCGATAAACTCATCTTT. The chain joins TRDV2 to TRDJ1, with 7 positions matching TRDD3. The germline V gene encodes CDR1 GEAIGNYY and CDR2 EKD. The CDR3 loop spans 19 amino acids.

On this clone itself: This may arise from a read error, as a much more abundant clone is one base away. V gene TRDV1 combines with J gene TRDJ1, with a tentative D call TRDD2 (9 bases). Germline lookup yields CDR1 TSWWSYY and CDR2 QGS. The length of the CDR3 is 21 residues. Trimming stripped 2 bases from V and 1 base from J, with 29 bases between. The CDR3 here is CALGEDLPTLYWGASTDKLIF. The DNA of the CDR3 is TGTGCTCTTGGGGAAGACCTTCCTACTTTGTACTGGGGGGCATCCACCGATAAACTCATCTTT.

As for this clone: With a much larger clone just one base away, this may be a read error. This sequence joins TRDV1 and TRDJ1; 7 bases are a match to TRDD3. The CDR3 is 19 residues long. From germline, CDR1 is TSWWSYY and CDR2 QGS. The CDR3: CALGDVSRWGPRYTDKPIF. CDR3 bases: TGTGCTCTTGGGGACGTCTCCCGCTGGGGGCCCCGGTACACCGATAAACCCATCTTT.

This clone qualifies as hyperexpanded. The identical CDR3 is also encoded by other nucleotide sequences in the sample. The CDR3 bases are TGTGCCTGTGACCTACCAAGTACTGGGGGATACGCGCCAAGCTCCTGGGACACCCGACAGATGTTTTTC. Its translation: CACDLPSTGGYAPSSWDTRQMFF. This rearrangement joins TRDV2 to TRDJ3; 13 bases map to TRDD3. V trimming: 3 bases; J trimming: 0 bases; junction bases outside the gene matches: 16. CDR3 length: 23 residues. Germline CDR1 and CDR2: GEAIGNYY and EKD.